A single sample gave rise to the 5 T cell receptor beta chains below, sequenced in a study of OX40 agonist ivuxolimab in advanced cancers. Profiling relied on immunoSEQ multiplex PCR, and the TCRdb table lists in-frame clones only, not all of them. This sample has roughly 66,000 clones, with 70% to 90% found just once. The sample consisted of CD4+ or CD8+ T cells sorted from blood, taken in a trial of the OX40 agonist ivuxolimab. The receptors here all came from an adult with an advanced solid tumor such as melanoma, head and neck, liver or kidney cancer.

The chain employs TRBV6-6 and TRBJ2-7; D may be TRBD1 (5 bases). The CDR3 consists of 13 residues. Per the germline V gene, CDR1 is MNHNY and CDR2 is SVGAGI (reference sequence). Trimming removed 2 bases at V and 5 bases at J, with 10 bases between. The CDR3 sequence is CASSYVGQDEQYF. The CDR3 region has the DNA TGTGCCAGCAGTTACGTAGGACAAGACGAGCAGTACTTC.

The chain carries TRBV5-1 and TRBJ1-2, with a possible D match to TRBD1 (5 bases). The CDR3 loop spans 14 amino acids. CDR1 and CDR2 (germline): SGHRS, YFSETQ. The V end was cut by 3 bases, the J end by 8 bases, with 17 bases between. The chain's CDR3 is CASSSGSTGWGYTF. In DNA form, the CDR3 reads TGCGCCAGCAGCTCCGGCAGTACAGGCTGGGGCTACACCTTC.

The CDR3 loop is CASSSQHTYEQYF. CDR3 in DNA: TGTGCCAGCAGCTCCCAACATACCTACGAGCAGTACTTC. The V and J genes are TRBV7-6 and TRBJ2-7; D is uncertain. CDR1 SGHVS and CDR2 FNYEAQ come from the germline V gene. The CDR3 has 13 amino acids. Trimming shortened V by 4 bases and J by 2 bases, and 9 bases separated the two germline ends.

The V and J genes are TRBV6-5 and TRBJ1-3; TRBD1 matches at 7 bases. CDR1 and CDR2 (germline): MNHEY, SVGAGI. The CDR3 consists of 14 residues. Trimming removed 4 bases from V and 7 bases from J; junction bases left unmatched: 7. CDR3 protein: CASSSEGASNTIYF. The DNA of the CDR3 is TGTGCCAGCAGTTCAGAGGGGGCAAGTAACACCATATATTTT.

The rearrangement uses TRBV30 and TRBJ1-1, with D unclear. This CDR3 region has 14 residues. The V gene lost 0 bases and the J gene lost 1 base, with 9 bases spanning the gap. Germline assignment: CDR1 GTSNPN and CDR2 SVGIG (reference sequence). CDR3 protein: CAWSVGAKNTEAFF. CDR3 DNA sequence: TGTGCCTGGAGTGTCGGAGCCAAGAACACTGAAGCTTTCTTT.